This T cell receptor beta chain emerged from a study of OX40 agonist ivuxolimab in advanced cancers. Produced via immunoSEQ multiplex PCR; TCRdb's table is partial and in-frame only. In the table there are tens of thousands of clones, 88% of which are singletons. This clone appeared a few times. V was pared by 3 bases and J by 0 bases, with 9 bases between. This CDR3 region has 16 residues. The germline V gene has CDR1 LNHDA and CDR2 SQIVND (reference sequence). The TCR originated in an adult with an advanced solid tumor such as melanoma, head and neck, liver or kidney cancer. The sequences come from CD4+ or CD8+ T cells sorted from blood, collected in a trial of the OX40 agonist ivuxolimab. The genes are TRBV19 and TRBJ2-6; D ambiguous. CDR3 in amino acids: CASSIPPVSGANVLTF. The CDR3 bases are TGTGCCAGTAGTATTCCCCCCGTCTCTGGGGCCAACGTCCTGACTTTC.